This T cell receptor (beta chain) was retrieved from a study of T-cell memory formation after mild COVID-19. This clonotype has a count of ten or more. Germline V gene lookup returns CDR1 SGHRS and CDR2 YFSETQ. Between the trimmed V and J ends, which lost 5 bases and 5 bases, there was a span of 19 bases. CDR3 length: 15 amino acids. From the 5' RACE reads, TCRdb called clonotypes with MiXCR, one entry per CDR3 protein. The sample gives some 600,000 distinct CDR3 sequences, 15% to 20% of which show up once; about 8.1% is in the top ten. This TCR came from an adult woman who had mild COVID-19 (a few samples of this study predate the infection). Cell type and time point are not known. The V gene is TRBV5-1, the J gene TRBJ1-1; a weak D match, TRBD1 (5 bases). Sequenced material: PBMCs or a T cell subset sorted from them (not recorded which). The DNA of the CDR3 is TGCGCCAGCAGAGGGAGGGGCGAGGTTAGGACTGAAGCTTTCTTT. Its translation: CASRGRGEVRTEAFF.